This T cell receptor (beta chain) was recovered during a study of blood T cell repertoires in COVID-19. Turning to the study itself: PBMCs, B-cell-depleted T cells, or T cells provided the cDNA or gDNA that made up the material.

This clone was counted a few times. Original handling: Estimated nucleated cell counts came from reference gene primer amplification. Sequencing used immunoSEQ multiplex PCR; TCRdb keeps in-frame clones, though not all of them. That table is the source of V, J and clone size, and D and trimming were worked out from the DNA. The sample carries 350,000 to 450,000 clones, 75% to 90% recorded once. The V gene's germline CDR1 is GTSNPN and CDR2 SVGIG (reference sequence). Trimming removed 3 bases at V and 7 bases at J, with 10 bases between. The CDR3 has 13 amino acids. The sequenced sample consisted of peripheral blood. This chain joins TRBV30 and TRBJ1-6; D might be TRBD1 (5 bases). This TCR was recovered from a woman under 30 with acute or convalescent COVID-19. This CDR3 is CAWRGTRNSPLHF. In nucleotides, the CDR3 is TGTGCCTGGAGGGGGACTAGAAATTCACCCCTCCACTTT.